What follows are 12 T cell receptor beta chains derived from one specimen sequenced in a study of CD8 T cells in Susac syndrome. Random hexamers were used to reverse transcribe the RNA input (roughly 0.5 to 1 ug). Each CDR3 protein is one row after TCRdb ran MiXCR on the immunoSEQ multiplex PCR reads. The sample lists under 250,000 distinct CDR3 sequences, 93% occurring once. The sequencing input was CD4+ T cells from PBMCs. The receptors shown here come from a human donor with multiple sclerosis.

CDR3 in amino acids: CASSSRDYARETQYF. The CDR3 bases are TGTGCCAGCAGCTCACGGGACTACGCAAGGGAGACCCAGTACTTC. The V call is TRBV5-4, the J call TRBJ2-5; 7 bases agree with TRBD2. The CDR3 runs 15 residues. Germline V gene sequence: CDR1 SGHNT, CDR2 YYREEE (reference sequence). The J segment lost 5 bases and the V segment lost 3 bases, leaving 10 bases of the junction unmatched.

The chain combines TRBV5-1 with TRBJ1-1; D is unclear. Trimming removed 3 bases at V and 1 base at J, with 10 bases between. The CDR3 covers 14 residues. Germline lookup yields CDR1 SGHRS and CDR2 YFSETQ. CDR3 sequence reads: CASSSQDTNTEAFF. In nucleotides, the CDR3 is TGCGCCAGCAGCTCGCAGGATACGAACACTGAAGCTTTCTTT.

V is TRBV6-5 and J is TRBJ1-1; D is unclear. With 11 bases removed from V and 1 base from J, the gap between germline ends came to 20 bases. The CDR3 runs 15 residues. CDR1 and CDR2 (germline): MNHEY, SVGAGI. The DNA of the CDR3 is TGTGCCGCGCGGCCCAGGCTATCGGGGAACACTGAAGCTTTCTTT. It specifies CAARPRLSGNTEAFF.

V is TRBV12-3 or TRBV12-4 and J is TRBJ2-2, with unresolved D. With 8 bases removed from V and 6 bases from J, the gap between germline ends came to 13 bases. The CDR3 sequence is 13 residues long. CDR3 residues: CASQSWAAGELFF. The CDR3, as DNA: TGTGCCAGCCAATCCTGGGCGGCCGGGGAGCTGTTTTTT.

This sequence joins TRBV29-1 and TRBJ1-2; the D is unclear. The CDR3 loop spans 11 amino acids. Trimming left V 5 bases short and J 4 bases short, with 8 bases between. The germline V gene has CDR1 SQVTM and CDR2 ANQGSEA. In nucleotides, the CDR3 is TGCAGCGTTTACTGGGGCTATGGCTACACCTTC. Translated, it gives CSVYWGYGYTF.

The chain joins TRBV5-1 to TRBJ2-2, with D uncertain. The V end was cut by 1 base, the J end by 5 bases, with 6 bases between. Looked up from germline, CDR1 is SGHRS and CDR2 is YFSETQ. The CDR3 loop spans 13 amino acids. CDR3 in amino acids: CASSLSATGELFF. The CDR3 bases are TGCGCCAGCAGCTTGAGTGCGACCGGGGAGCTGTTTTTT.

The rearrangement joins TRBV24-1 to TRBJ2-1, with no clear D. CDR1 and CDR2 from the germline V gene are KGHDR and SFDVKD. The V and J ends lost 6 bases and 4 bases respectively, with 12 bases between them. CDR3 length: 14 residues. CDR3 nucleotide sequence: TGTGCCACCAGTAATATCCAACCTTACAATGAGCAGTTCTTC. This encodes CATSNIQPYNEQFF.

CDR3 amino acids: CASSLGGQDPPNEKLFF. The CDR3 DNA reads as TGTGCCAGCAGTTTAGGGGGACAGGACCCCCCTAATGAAAAACTGTTTTTT. This chain connects TRBV12-3 or TRBV12-4 to TRBJ1-4, with 8 bases fitting TRBD1. J lost 3 bases, V lost 1 base, and 7 bases had no gene match. The CDR3 sequence is 17 residues long.

The J gene is TRBJ2-4, the V gene TRBV29-1, with 11 bases lining up with TRBD1. CDR3 length: 13 amino acids. J was trimmed by 8 bases and V by 7 bases; bases with no gene match: 7. Germline CDR1 is SQVTM and CDR2 is ANQGSEA. The CDR3 bases are TGCAGCGCCGGACAGGGGGCCGATGACATTCAGTACTTC. This gives the protein CSAGQGADDIQYF.

This chain connects TRBV13 to TRBJ2-1; 10 nucleotides agree with TRBD2. Looked up from germline, CDR1 is PRHDT and CDR2 is FYEKMQ (reference sequence). The CDR3 length is 21 residues. V was pared by 1 base and J by 5 bases, with 20 bases of the junction left unmatched. The CDR3 DNA reads TGTGCCAGCAGCTTAGAAGGGCTCAGGCTAGCGGGAGAAAACGCCGACAATGAGCAGTTCTTC. Translated, it gives CASSLEGLRLAGENADNEQFF.

The chain combines TRBV3-1 with TRBJ2-1, with 10 bases aligning to TRBD2. This CDR3 contains 17 residues. Germline CDR1 LGHDT, CDR2 YNNKEL (reference sequence). V shed 2 bases and J 0 bases; nucleotides not matched to a gene: 4. In DNA, the CDR3 is TGTGCCAGCAGCCAAACAGGACTAGCGGCCTCCTACAATGAGCAGTTCTTC. Protein product: CASSQTGLAASYNEQFF.

The chain's CDR3 is CASSLGPNGYTF. CDR3 sequence (DNA): TGCGCCAGCAGCTTGGGTCCGAATGGCTACACCTTC. V usage is TRBV5-1 and J usage is TRBJ1-2; no definite D call. CDR3 length equals 12 residues. V lost 0 bases, J lost 6 bases, and 6 bases lay in between. CDR1 is SGHRS and CDR2 is YFSETQ in the germline V gene.